The clone carrying this TCR beta chain was seen only a few times. The record originates from a study of blood T cell repertoires in COVID-19. Overall study context: Sites in the United States, Italy and Spain provided acute and convalescent COVID-19 samples. PBMCs, B-cell-depleted T cells, or T cells were the source of the cDNA or gDNA that made up the material.

Produced via immunoSEQ multiplex PCR; TCRdb's table is partial and in-frame only. The sample consists of roughly 230,000 clones, approximately 80% of them appearing once. Per germline, CDR1 SGHAT and CDR2 FQNNGV. The CDR3 sequence is 16 residues long. Unmatched junction bases numbered 6, after V lost 5 bases and J lost 2 bases. The chain has TRBV11-2 and TRBJ1-5; 10 positions agree with TRBD1. The sample taken for sequencing was peripheral blood. The TCR comes from a woman in her 50s with acute or convalescent COVID-19. The CDR3 reads CASSRGGTGGNQPQHF. The CDR3 DNA sequence: TGTGCCAGCAGCCGAGGCGGGACAGGGGGCAATCAGCCCCAGCATTTT. The full variable domain, completed using reference TRBV11-2 and TRBJ1-5, is EAGVAQSPRYKIIEKRQSVAFWCNPISGHATLYWYQQILGQGPKLLIQFQNNGVVDDSQLPKDRFSAERLKGVDSTLKIQPAKLEDSAVYLCASSRGGTGGNQPQHFGDGTRLSIL.